Below are 24 T cell receptor beta chains sequenced from a single sample in a study of blood T cells in healthy people across ages. Using a J-beta primer mix together with a sample-barcoded 5' primer, a second PCR was run for roughly 7 to 12 cycles. TCRdb used MiXCR to reprocess the 5' RACE reads, holding one entry per CDR3 protein. The profile shows roughly 680,000 distinct CDR3 sequences, approximately 50% of them singletons. What was sequenced was blood. The receptors shown here come from a woman in her fifties or sixties in good health.

This sequence joins TRBV20-1 and TRBJ2-1; 10 bases match TRBD2. V was pared by 2 bases and J by 13 bases, with 20 bases of the junction left unmatched. The germline gives CDR1 DFQATT, CDR2 SNEGSKA (reference sequence). The CDR3 extends over 17 amino acids. This CDR3 is CSARLAAGGPMGETQFF. The CDR3 coding sequence is TGCAGTGCTAGATTGGCAGCGGGAGGGCCTATGGGAGAGACCCAGTTCTTC.

The chain carries TRBV20-1 and TRBJ2-4; D assignment may be TRBD1 or TRBD2 (7 bases each). The CDR3 totals 15 residues. The V gene lost 1 base and the J gene lost 3 bases, with 13 bases spanning the gap. CDR1 is DFQATT, CDR2 SNEGSKA, per germline (reference sequence). This CDR3 is CSARARGGDKNIQYF. The CDR3 DNA follows: TGCAGTGCTAGAGCCAGGGGGGGAGACAAAAACATTCAGTACTTC.

This clonotype has only a few counts. This chain connects TRBV20-1 to TRBJ1-1, with D unresolved. V gave up 7 bases and J gave up 0 bases, with 12 bases separating them. CDR1 and CDR2 from the germline V gene are DFQATT and SNEGSKA (reference sequence). The CDR3 has 13 residues. The chain's CDR3 is CSVPSFMNTEAFF. The CDR3 DNA sequence: TGCAGTGTACCGTCCTTTATGAACACTGAAGCTTTCTTT.

The V and J genes are TRBV6-6 and TRBJ2-3; 9 positions agree with TRBD2. The germline V gene encodes CDR1 MNHNY and CDR2 SVGAGI (reference sequence). V lost 7 bases to trimming and J lost 3 bases; unmatched junction nucleotides: 5. The CDR3 is 14 residues long. CDR3 bases: TGTGCCAGCAACGCGGGAGGGCATACAGATACGCAGTATTTT. Translation gives CASNAGGHTDTQYF.

The chain combines TRBV24-1 with TRBJ2-2, with 7 positions matching TRBD2. Germline CDR1 is KGHDR and CDR2 is SFDVKD. The CDR3 length is 17 residues. V shed 3 bases and J 4 bases; nucleotides not matched to a gene: 10. CDR3 sequence (DNA): TGTGCCACCAGTGATCTCGACCGACTAGCTGGCACCGGGGAGCTGTTTTTT. The encoded protein is CATSDLDRLAGTGELFF.

This clonotype was picked up a small number of times. J is TRBJ1-4 and V is TRBV10-3; D might be TRBD1 (5 bases). Germline CDR1 and CDR2: ENHRY and SYGVKD. Trimming stripped 3 bases from V and 4 bases from J, with 9 bases between. The CDR3 covers 14 residues. Written as DNA, the CDR3 is TGTGCCATCAGTGACGGGGCCCGTAATGAAAAACTGTTTTTT. Translation gives CAISDGARNEKLFF.

The gene calls are TRBV14 and TRBJ1-2; 9 bases fit TRBD1. V shed 4 bases, J shed 0 bases, and the junction held 12 bases outside the gene matches. CDR1 is SGHDN and CDR2 is FVKESK in the germline V gene. The CDR3 totals 18 residues. CDR3 in DNA: TGTGCCAGCAGCCGTCGGACGGTCCGGGACAGGGCTAACTATGGCTACACCTTC. Its protein product is CASSRRTVRDRANYGYTF.

V and J are TRBV6-6 and TRBJ1-2; D perhaps matches TRBD1 (5 bases). The CDR3 loop spans 12 amino acids. From germline, CDR1 is MNHNY and CDR2 SVGAGI (reference sequence). Trimming took 6 bases from V and 12 from J, leaving 17 bases between them. CDR3 amino acids: CASSQGVLLHTF. DNA of the CDR3: TGTGCCAGCAGCCAAGGGGTCCTACTCCACACCTTC.

The V call is TRBV7-2, the J call TRBJ2-7; D unresolved. This CDR3 region has 14 residues. CDR1 and CDR2 from the germline V gene are SGHTA and FQGNSA. Trimming took 3 bases from V and 3 from J, leaving 12 bases between them. The DNA of the CDR3 is TGTGCCAGCAGCTTGGCAAGGAGCTTCTACGAGCAGTACTTC. Translating it yields CASSLARSFYEQYF. Supplemented by reference TRBV7-2 and TRBJ2-7, the full variable domain reads GAGVSQSPSNKVTEKGKDVELRCDPISGHTALYWYRQSLGQGLEFLIYFQGNSAPDKSGLPSDRFSAERTGGSVSTLTIQRTQQEDSAVYLCASSLARSFYEQYFGPGTRLTVT.

V and J are TRBV20-1 and TRBJ2-3, with 9 bases identical to TRBD2. This CDR3 region has 15 residues. From germline, CDR1 is DFQATT and CDR2 SNEGSKA (reference sequence). The V and J ends lost 5 bases and 4 bases, in that order; junction bases with no gene match: 10. The CDR3: CSAEEGSGGSDTQYF. The DNA for the CDR3 is TGCAGTGCTGAAGAAGGTAGCGGGGGATCAGATACGCAGTATTTT.

V usage is TRBV2 and J usage is TRBJ2-1; 13 nucleotides agree with TRBD2. Germline lookup yields CDR1 SNHLY and CDR2 FYNNEI. The V segment lost 6 bases and the J segment 8 bases; nucleotides outside the gene matches: 7. The CDR3 length is 15 residues. In DNA, the CDR3 is TGTGCCAGCAGAGCCGGACTAGCGGGAGTGGATGAGCAGTTCTTC. Translating it yields CASRAGLAGVDEQFF.

The chain is built from TRBV25-1 and TRBJ2-7; possible D gene TRBD2, 5 bases. CDR1 is MGHDK, CDR2 SYGVNS, per germline. Between the trimmed V and J ends, which lost 1 base and 3 bases, there was a span of 13 bases. CDR3 length: 15 amino acids. The CDR3 DNA reads as TGTGCCAGCAGTGAATTGAGGGTAGGGATCTACGAGCAGTACTTC. It specifies CASSELRVGIYEQYF.

Comment on this clonotype: A much larger clone lies a single base off, so this may be a read error. This chain connects TRBV20-1 to TRBJ2-1; D possibly corresponds to TRBD1 (6 bases). The J call is doubtful: the DNA matches TRBJ2-7 better. In germline, CDR1 is DFQATT, CDR2 SNEGSKA (reference sequence). The CDR3 covers 14 residues. In DNA form, the CDR3 reads TGCAGTGCTTCACAGGGTAGGTCCTACAATGAGCAGTACTTC. This translates into CSASQGRSYNEQYF.

Details on this clonotype: One junction end does not reproduce the germline sequence, and a read error may be involved. The rearrangement links TRBV28 to TRBJ2-6; D is possibly TRBD1 (6 bases). Germline V CDR1 and CDR2: MDHEN, SYDVKM. This CDR3 region has 16 residues. For the CDR3, the DNA is TGTGCCAGCACCTTGGGGACACCCTCTGGGGCCAACGTCCCGACTTTC. Its translation is CASTLGTPSGANVPTF.

This clonotype was counted many times. The DNA for the CDR3 is TGTGCCAGCAGCCCCGTCGGAGATTATGGCTACACCTTC. Translation gives CASSPVGDYGYTF. The chain employs TRBV3-1 and TRBJ1-2; D is undetermined. The CDR3 spans 13 residues. Looked up from germline, CDR1 is LGHDT and CDR2 is YNNKEL (reference sequence). The V end lost 4 bases, the J end lost 5 bases, and 11 bases lay between the germline ends. Looking up the rest from reference TRBV3-1 and TRBJ1-2 gives the full variable domain: DTAVSQTPKYLVTQMGNDKSIKCEQNLGHDTMYWYKQDSKKFLKIMFSYNNKELIINETVPNRFSPKSPDKAHLNLHINSLELGDSAVYFCASSPVGDYGYTFGSGTRLTVV.

The table lists this clonotype with a few counts. This chain uses TRBV11-1 with TRBJ2-1, with TRBD1 identical over 7 bases. V lost 6 bases to trimming and J lost 5 bases; unmatched junction nucleotides: 10. The CDR3 consists of 15 residues. Germline V CDR1 and CDR2: SGHAT, FQDESV (reference sequence). CDR3 region: CASRRAGTEDNEQFF. CDR3 bases: TGTGCCAGCAGACGAGCCGGGACAGAGGACAATGAGCAGTTCTTC.

This clonotype was picked up one time. The chain has TRBV27 and TRBJ2-1; the match to TRBD1 covers 10 bases. Per germline, CDR1 MNHEY and CDR2 SMNVEV (reference sequence). V shed 5 bases, J shed 4 bases, and the junction held 8 bases outside the gene matches. This CDR3 spans 16 amino acids. The DNA for the CDR3 is TGTGCCAGCAGTCCCTCCGGGACAGGGGCTTACAATGAGCAGTTCTTC. This encodes CASSPSGTGAYNEQFF.

This clonotype was observed at least ten times. The chain employs TRBV5-1 and TRBJ2-5, with 7 positions matching TRBD1. Losses at the gene ends were 3 bases for V and 5 bases for J; bases not matched to a gene: 10. This CDR3 comprises 15 residues. Germline V CDR1 and CDR2: SGHRS, YFSETQ. The CDR3 region has the DNA TGCGCCAGCAGCTCCGGACAGGCAAGTGGGGAGACCCAGTACTTC. Protein product: CASSSGQASGETQYF. The variable domain in full, completed from reference TRBV5-1 and TRBJ2-5, reads KAGVTQTPRYLIKTRGQQVTLSCSPISGHRSVSWYQQTPGQGLQFLFEYFSETQRNKGNFPGRFSGRQFSNSRSEMNVSTLELGDSALYLCASSSGQASGETQYFGPGTRLLVL.

This sequence joins TRBV7-7 and TRBJ2-3; 7 bases are a match to TRBD1. CDR1 is SSHAT, CDR2 FNYEAQ, per germline (reference sequence). Trimming at V came to 5 bases and at J to 1 base, leaving 6 bases not matched to a gene. This CDR3 has 15 amino acids. The CDR3, as DNA: TGTGCCAGCAGCCCGTATCAGGGGGGCACAGATACGCAGTATTTT. It codes for CASSPYQGGTDTQYF.

This clonotype occurred many times. The chain combines TRBV29-1 with TRBJ2-7; TRBD2 might be the D (5 bases). The CDR3 covers 14 residues. The V end lost 5 bases, the J end lost 6 bases, and 20 bases lay between the germline ends. Germline V lookup: CDR1 SQVTM, CDR2 ANQGSEA. The CDR3 region has the DNA TGCAGCGTTACACTAGGGTCTACCTGGGGCGAGCAGTACTTC. Encoded protein: CSVTLGSTWGEQYF.

V usage is TRBV7-2 and J usage is TRBJ2-5; 9 bases line up with TRBD1. Germline CDR1 and CDR2: SGHTA and FQGNSA. The CDR3 consists of 16 residues. J lost 5 bases, V lost 3 bases, and 10 bases had no gene match. CDR3 sequence: CASSFSPGQGFETQYF. For the CDR3, the DNA is TGTGCCAGCAGCTTTTCTCCGGGACAGGGCTTCGAGACCCAGTACTTC.

This clonotype was counted at least ten times. The V gene is TRBV20-1, the J gene TRBJ1-1; no clear D. CDR3 length: 17 residues. V was pared by 0 bases and J by 1 base, with 18 bases between. Germline V gene sequence: CDR1 DFQATT, CDR2 SNEGSKA (reference sequence). The CDR3 sequence: CSARDAGEKPRNTEAFF. The CDR3 DNA follows: TGCAGTGCTAGAGATGCCGGGGAAAAACCTAGGAACACTGAAGCTTTCTTT.

In regard to this clonotype: The junction and the germline gene differ at one end; a read error may be behind it. The rearrangement joins TRBV7-2 to TRBJ2-7; TRBD2 matches 11 bases. This CDR3 comprises 16 residues. Per the germline V gene, CDR1 is SGHTA and CDR2 is FQGNSA. The CDR3 nucleotides are TGTGCCAGCGGCTTTCTACGTAGCGGGAGGGGATACGAGCAGTACTTC. Amino acids: CASGFLRSGRGYEQYF.

The chain couples TRBV11-2 to TRBJ2-5; 7 bases are shared with TRBD1. This CDR3 has 15 residues. From germline, CDR1 is SGHAT and CDR2 FQNNGV. Germline trimming cut 1 base from V and 7 bases from J; bases unmatched to any gene: 9. The CDR3 coding sequence is TGTGCCAGCAGCTTAGGGCCCGGACAGGCTCGGACCCAGTACTTC. Its translation: CASSLGPGQARTQYF.